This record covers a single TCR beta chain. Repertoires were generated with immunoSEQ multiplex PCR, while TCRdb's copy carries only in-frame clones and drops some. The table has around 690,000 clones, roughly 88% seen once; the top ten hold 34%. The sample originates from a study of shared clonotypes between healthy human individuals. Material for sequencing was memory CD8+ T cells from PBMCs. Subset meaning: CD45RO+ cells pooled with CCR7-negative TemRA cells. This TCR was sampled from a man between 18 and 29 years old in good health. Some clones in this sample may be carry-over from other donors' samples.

CDR3 protein: CASSYSGRGNTEAFF. The CDR3 DNA sequence: TGTGCCAGCAGTTACTCCGGCAGGGGGAACACTGAAGCTTTCTTT. This rearrangement joins TRBV6-5 to TRBJ1-1; TRBD1 might be the D (6 bases). This CDR3 contains 15 residues. Per germline, CDR1 MNHEY and CDR2 SVGAGI. Deletions cut 0 bases from V and 1 base from J, with 9 bases between.